The rows below give T cell receptor beta chains drawn from one sample of a study of T cells in tumors after PD-1 blockade. The protocol was immunoSEQ multiplex PCR, while the TCRdb copy is restricted to in-frame clones and leaves out a portion. The data contain tens of thousands of clones, around 72% of them singletons. The sequences come from PBMCs, collected after anti-PD-1 treatment. Receptor source: a human donor with basal cell carcinoma. Each CDR3 is given with its conserved first and last residue. Fields, in order: J gene, D gene, V gene, clone size, CDR3 DNA, CDR3 protein. D genes are given only for firm matches. Not all rows give a size; the values are once, few, many and, for expanded clones, a class.

TRBJ2-2 | TRBD2 | TRBV2 | once | TGTGCCAGCAGGGACGGGGGGAGCGGGGAGCTGTTTTTT | CASRDGGSGELFF
TRBJ1-1 | TRBD1 | TRBV2 | . | TGTGCCAGCAGCCTTCAAGGACTGGGACAGAGGACTGAAGCTTTCTTT | CASSLQGLGQRTEAFF
TRBJ2-2 | . | TRBV5-6 | . | TGTGCCAGCAGCTTGACCGGGGGAACCACCGGGGAGCTGTTTTTT | CASSLTGGTTGELFF
TRBJ2-7 | . | TRBV6-4 | . | TGTGCCAGCAGTGATGGGACCTCCCGGGACGAGCAGTACTTC | CASSDGTSRDEQYF
TRBJ1-5 | . | TRBV30 | . | TGTGCCTGGAGTAGGCAGGGTTTACAGCCCCAGCATTTT | CAWSRQGLQPQHF
TRBJ1-1 | . | TRBV12-5 | . | TGTGCTAGTGGTTTGGGGAATACGCTGCTGAACACTGAAGCTTTCTTT | CASGLGNTLLNTEAFF
TRBJ1-1 | . | TRBV19 | . | TGTGCCAGTGCCGATCTGGGGGGAAACACTGAAGCTTTCTTT | CASADLGGNTEAFF
TRBJ1-2 | . | TRBV19 | . | TGTGCCAGTACCCAGGTGGGGGGCAACTATGGCTACACCTTC | CASTQVGGNYGYTF
TRBJ1-1 | . | TRBV10-3 | . | TGTGCCATCAGTGAGCGTCTGGTTGGGGAGGGGGACACTGAAGCTTTCTTT | CAISERLVGEGDTEAFF
TRBJ1-2 | . | TRBV2 | . | TGTGCCGCGAGGGACGGGTCCGGTTGGTATGGCTACACCTTC | CAARDGSGWYGYTF
TRBJ2-2 | . | TRBV5-1 | . | TGCGCCAGCACCCTTACCACCGGGGAGCTGTTTTTT | CASTLTTGELFF
TRBJ2-4 | . | TRBV7-6 | once | TGTGCCAGCAGCCCGGGGGACAGAATCAAAAACATTCAGTACTTC | CASSPGDRIKNIQYF
TRBJ1-1 | . | TRBV3-1/TRBV3-2 | . | TGTGCCAGCAGTAACCAGGGAGAAGCTTTCTTT | CASSNQGEAFF
TRBJ1-5 | . | TRBV5-4 | . | TGTGCCAGCAGCTTGGATGGGGGGCAGGGACAGCCCCAGCATTTT | CASSLDGGQGQPQHF
TRBJ2-3 | TRBD2 | TRBV4-2 | . | TGTGCCAGCAGCCAAGTTAATAGCGGGGGGGGCACAGATACGCAGTATTTT | CASSQVNSGGGTDTQYF
TRBJ1-6 | TRBD1 | TRBV19 | once | TGTGCCAGTAGTATAGGGGATCCGGGACAGGGAGATTCACCCCTCCACTTT | CASSIGDPGQGDSPLHF
TRBJ2-1 | TRBD2 | TRBV12-3/TRBV12-4 | . | TGTGCCAGCAGTTTAGGCGGGGGGAAGTTCTTC | CASSLGGGKFF
TRBJ1-3 | . | TRBV7-9 | few | TGTGCCAGCAGCTTTGGACAGACCTCTGGAAACACCATATATTTT | CASSFGQTSGNTIYF
TRBJ2-3 | . | TRBV24-1 | . | TGTGCCACCAGCGGGGTGGGATCCAAAGGAGGCAGCACAGATACGCAGTATTTT | CATSGVGSKGGSTDTQYF
TRBJ1-4 | . | TRBV30 | . | TGTGCCTGGACCCGTATCGGGCGGCATGAAAAACTGTTTTTT | CAWTRIGRHEKLFF
TRBJ1-2 | . | TRBV24-1 | . | TGTGCCACCAGTGATAGACACAGGGCGGGGGGCTACACCTTC | CATSDRHRAGGYTF
TRBJ1-2 | . | TRBV3-1/TRBV3-2 | . | TGTGCCAGCAGCCATACAGGTACCCCCATCTATGGCTACACCTTC | CASSHTGTPIYGYTF
TRBJ1-4 | . | TRBV19 | once | TGTGCCAGTAGGCCCGGACAGAGTACTAATGAAAAACTGTTTTTT | CASRPGQSTNEKLFF